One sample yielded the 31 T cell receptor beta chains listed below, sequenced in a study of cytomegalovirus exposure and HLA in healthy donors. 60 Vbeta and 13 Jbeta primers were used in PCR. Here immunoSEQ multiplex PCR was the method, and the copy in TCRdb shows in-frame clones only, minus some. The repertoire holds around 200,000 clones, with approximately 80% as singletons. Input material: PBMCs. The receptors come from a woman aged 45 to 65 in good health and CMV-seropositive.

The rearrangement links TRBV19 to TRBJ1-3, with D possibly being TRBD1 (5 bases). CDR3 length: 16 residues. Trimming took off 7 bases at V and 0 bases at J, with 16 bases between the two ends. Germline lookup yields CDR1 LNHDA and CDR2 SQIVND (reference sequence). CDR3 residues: CASTGGGRFSGNTIYF. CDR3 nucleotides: TGTGCCAGTACCGGGGGAGGACGGTTCTCTGGAAACACCATATATTTT.

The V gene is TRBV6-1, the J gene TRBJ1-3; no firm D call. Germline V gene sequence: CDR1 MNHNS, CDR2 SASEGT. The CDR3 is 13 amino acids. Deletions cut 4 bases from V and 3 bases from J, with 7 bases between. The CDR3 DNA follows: TGTGCCAGCAGTGGGGGAGTTGGAAACACCATATATTTT. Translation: CASSGGVGNTIYF.

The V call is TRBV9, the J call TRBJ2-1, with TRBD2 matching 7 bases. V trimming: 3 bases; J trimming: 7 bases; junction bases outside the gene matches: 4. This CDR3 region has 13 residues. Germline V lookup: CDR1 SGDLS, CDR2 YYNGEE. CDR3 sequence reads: CASSETSPNEQFF. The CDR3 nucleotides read TGTGCCAGCAGCGAGACTAGCCCAAATGAGCAGTTCTTC.

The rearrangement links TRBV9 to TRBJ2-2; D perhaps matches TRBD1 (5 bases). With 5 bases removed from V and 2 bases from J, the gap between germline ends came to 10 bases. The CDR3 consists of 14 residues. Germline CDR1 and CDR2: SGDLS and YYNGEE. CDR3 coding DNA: TGTGCCAGCAGGGCAGGGCTTAACACCGGGGAGCTGTTTTTT. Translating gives CASRAGLNTGELFF.

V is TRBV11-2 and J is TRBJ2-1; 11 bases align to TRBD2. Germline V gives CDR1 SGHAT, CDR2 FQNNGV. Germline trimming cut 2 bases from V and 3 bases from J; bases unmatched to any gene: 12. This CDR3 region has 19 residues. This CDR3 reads CASSLNQRLAGHHYNEQFF. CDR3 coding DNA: TGTGCCAGCAGCTTAAATCAAAGACTAGCGGGGCACCACTACAATGAGCAGTTCTTC.

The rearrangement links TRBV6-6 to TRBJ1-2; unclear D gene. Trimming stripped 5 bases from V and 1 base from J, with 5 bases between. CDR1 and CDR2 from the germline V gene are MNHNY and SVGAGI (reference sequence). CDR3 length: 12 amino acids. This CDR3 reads CASSISNYGYTF. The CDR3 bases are TGTGCCAGCAGTATTAGTAACTATGGCTACACCTTC.

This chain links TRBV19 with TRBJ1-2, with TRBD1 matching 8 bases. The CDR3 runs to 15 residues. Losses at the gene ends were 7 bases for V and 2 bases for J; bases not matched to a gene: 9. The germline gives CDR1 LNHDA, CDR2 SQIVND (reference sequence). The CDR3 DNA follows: TGTGCCAGTACCGAAAGGACAGGGACCAACTATGGCTACACCTTC. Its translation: CASTERTGTNYGYTF.

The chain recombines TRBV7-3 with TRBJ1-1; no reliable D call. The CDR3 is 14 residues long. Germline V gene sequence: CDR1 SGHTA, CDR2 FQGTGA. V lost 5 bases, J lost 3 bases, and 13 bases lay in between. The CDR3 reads CASSVNHGDTEAFF. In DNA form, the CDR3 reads TGTGCCAGCAGCGTCAACCACGGGGACACTGAAGCTTTCTTT.

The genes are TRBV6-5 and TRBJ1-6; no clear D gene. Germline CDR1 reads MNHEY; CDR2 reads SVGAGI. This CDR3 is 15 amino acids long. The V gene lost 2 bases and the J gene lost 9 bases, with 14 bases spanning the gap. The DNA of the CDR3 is TGTGCCAGCAGTTACGACTGGTCAGTTAGTTCACCCCTCCACTTT. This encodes CASSYDWSVSSPLHF.

The CDR3 DNA sequence: TGTGCCAGCAGCTTATGGGACAGGGCGCAGTATTTT. This translates into CASSLWDRAQYF. The chain carries TRBV7-2 and TRBJ2-3, with TRBD1 matching over 9 bases. CDR1 and CDR2 from the germline V gene are SGHTA and FQGNSA. The CDR3 spans 12 residues. V lost 2 bases and J lost 10; bases outside the gene matches: 1.

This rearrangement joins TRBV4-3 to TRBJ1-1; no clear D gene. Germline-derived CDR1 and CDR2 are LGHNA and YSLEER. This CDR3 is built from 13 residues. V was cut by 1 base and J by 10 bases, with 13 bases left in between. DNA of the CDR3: TGCGCCAGCAGCCAAGTAGGAGGACGGGGAGCTTTCTTT. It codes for CASSQVGGRGAFF.

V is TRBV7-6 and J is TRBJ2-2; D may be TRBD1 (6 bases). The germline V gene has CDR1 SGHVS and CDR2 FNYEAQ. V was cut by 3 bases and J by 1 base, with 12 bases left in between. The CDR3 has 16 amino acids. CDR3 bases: TGTGCCAGCAGCTTTCCCGGGACACAGAACACCGGGGAGCTGTTTTTT. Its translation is CASSFPGTQNTGELFF.

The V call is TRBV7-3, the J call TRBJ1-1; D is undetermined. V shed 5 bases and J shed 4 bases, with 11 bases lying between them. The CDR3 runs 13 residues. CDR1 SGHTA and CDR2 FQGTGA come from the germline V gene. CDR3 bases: TGTGCCAGCAGCCGACTTGGGTCCACTGAAGCTTTCTTT. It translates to CASSRLGSTEAFF. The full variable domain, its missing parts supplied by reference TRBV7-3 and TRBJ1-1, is GAGVSQTPSNKVTEKGKYVELRCDPISGHTALYWYRQSLGQGPEFLIYFQGTGAADDSGLPNDRFFAVRPEGSVSTLKIQRTERGDSAVYLCASSRLGSTEAFFGQGTRLTVV.

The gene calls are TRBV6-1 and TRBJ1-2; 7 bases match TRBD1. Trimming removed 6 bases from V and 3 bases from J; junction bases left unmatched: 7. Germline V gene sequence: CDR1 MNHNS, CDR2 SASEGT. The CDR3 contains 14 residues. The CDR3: CASRATGEDYGYTF. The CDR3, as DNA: TGTGCCAGCAGGGCTACAGGGGAGGACTATGGCTACACCTTC.

The CDR3 protein is CASSYKTGTFYNSPLHF. CDR3 nucleotides: TGTGCCAGCAGCTACAAGACAGGTACCTTCTATAATTCACCCCTCCACTTT. The J gene is TRBJ1-6, the V gene TRBV5-6, with TRBD1 as a possible D gene (6 bases). Trimming cost V 3 bases and J 3 bases, with 16 bases left between them. Per the germline V gene, CDR1 is SGHDT and CDR2 is YYEEEE. The CDR3 covers 17 residues.

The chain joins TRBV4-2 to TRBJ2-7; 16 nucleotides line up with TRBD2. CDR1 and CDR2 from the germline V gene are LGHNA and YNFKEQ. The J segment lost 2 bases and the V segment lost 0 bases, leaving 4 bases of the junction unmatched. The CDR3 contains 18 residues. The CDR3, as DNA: TGTGCCAGCAGCCAAGAAACCGGGACTAGCGGGGGGGCCTACGAGCAGTACTTC. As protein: CASSQETGTSGGAYEQYF.

As DNA, the CDR3 is TGTGCCAGCAGCCAGACGAGAGGTGGAAACACCATATATTTT. The encoded protein is CASSQTRGGNTIYF. The chain combines TRBV4-2 with TRBJ1-3; D uncertain. Between the trimmed V and J ends, which lost 3 bases and 3 bases, there was a span of 9 bases. The CDR3 contains 14 residues. Germline-derived CDR1 and CDR2 are LGHNA and YNFKEQ.

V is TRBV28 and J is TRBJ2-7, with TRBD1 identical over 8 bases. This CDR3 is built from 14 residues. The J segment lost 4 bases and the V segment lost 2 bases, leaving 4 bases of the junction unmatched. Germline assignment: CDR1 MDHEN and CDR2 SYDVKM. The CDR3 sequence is CASSLVGQGYEQYF. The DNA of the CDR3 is TGTGCCAGCAGTTTAGTAGGACAGGGATACGAGCAGTACTTC.

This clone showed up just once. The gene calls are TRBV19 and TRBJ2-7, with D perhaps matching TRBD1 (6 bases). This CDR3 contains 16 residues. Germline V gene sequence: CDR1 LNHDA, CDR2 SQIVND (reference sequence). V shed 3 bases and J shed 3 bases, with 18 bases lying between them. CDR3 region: CASSIAHTGSLYEQYF. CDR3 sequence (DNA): TGTGCCAGTAGTATCGCTCATACAGGGTCCCTCTACGAGCAGTACTTC.

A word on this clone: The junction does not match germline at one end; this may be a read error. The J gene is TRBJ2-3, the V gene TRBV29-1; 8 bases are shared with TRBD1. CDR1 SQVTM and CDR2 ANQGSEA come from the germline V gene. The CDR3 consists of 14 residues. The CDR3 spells CSVEGQGPADTQYF. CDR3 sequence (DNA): TGCAGCGTCGAAGGACAGGGCCCAGCAGATACGCAGTATTTT.

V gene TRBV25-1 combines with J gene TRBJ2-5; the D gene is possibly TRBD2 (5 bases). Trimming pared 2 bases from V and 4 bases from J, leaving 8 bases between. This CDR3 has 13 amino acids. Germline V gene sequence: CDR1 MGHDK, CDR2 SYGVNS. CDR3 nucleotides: TGTGCCAGCAGTGAAGAGGGTAGAGAGACCCAGTACTTC. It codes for CASSEEGRETQYF.

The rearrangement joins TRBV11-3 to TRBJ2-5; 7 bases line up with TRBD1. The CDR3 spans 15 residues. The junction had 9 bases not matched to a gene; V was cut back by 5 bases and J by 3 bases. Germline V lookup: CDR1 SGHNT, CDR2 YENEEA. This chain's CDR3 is CASSTRQQGKETQYF. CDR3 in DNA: TGTGCCAGCAGCACTCGACAACAGGGGAAAGAGACCCAGTACTTC.

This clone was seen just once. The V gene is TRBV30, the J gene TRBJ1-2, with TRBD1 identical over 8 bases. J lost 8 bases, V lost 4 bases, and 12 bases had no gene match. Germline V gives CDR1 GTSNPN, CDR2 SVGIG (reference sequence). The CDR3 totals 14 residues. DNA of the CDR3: TGTGCCTGGAATACTAACAGGGGGGTGTTAGGCTACACCTTC. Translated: CAWNTNRGVLGYTF. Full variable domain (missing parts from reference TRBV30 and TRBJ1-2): SQTIHQWPATLVQPVGSPLSLECTVEGTSNPNLYWYRQAAGRGLQLLFYSVGIGQISSEVPQNLSASRPQDRQFILSSKKLLLSDSGFYLCAWNTNRGVLGYTFGSGTRLTVV.

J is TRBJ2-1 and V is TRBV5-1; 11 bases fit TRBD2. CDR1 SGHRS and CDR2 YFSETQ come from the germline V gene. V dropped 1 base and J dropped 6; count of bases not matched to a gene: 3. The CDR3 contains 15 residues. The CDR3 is CASSLTSGGPNEQFF. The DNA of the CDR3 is TGCGCCAGCAGCTTGACTAGCGGGGGCCCCAATGAGCAGTTCTTC.

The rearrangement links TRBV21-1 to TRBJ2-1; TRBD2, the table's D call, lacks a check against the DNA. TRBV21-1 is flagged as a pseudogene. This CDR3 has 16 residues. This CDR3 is CASSRRLAGVLGEQFF. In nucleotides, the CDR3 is TGTGCCAGCAGCAGAAGACTAGCGGGGGTCCTCGGTGAGCAGTTCTTC.

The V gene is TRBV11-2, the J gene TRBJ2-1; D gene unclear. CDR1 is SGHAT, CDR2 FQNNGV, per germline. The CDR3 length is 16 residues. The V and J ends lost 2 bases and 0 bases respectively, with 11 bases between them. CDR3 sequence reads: CASSLQRPSSYNEQFF. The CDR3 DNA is TGTGCCAGCAGCTTACAGAGGCCGAGCTCCTACAATGAGCAGTTCTTC.

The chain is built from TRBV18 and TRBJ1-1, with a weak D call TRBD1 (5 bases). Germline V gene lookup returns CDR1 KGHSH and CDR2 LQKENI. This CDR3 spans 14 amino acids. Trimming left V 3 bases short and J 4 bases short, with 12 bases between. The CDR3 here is CASSPDNIGTEAFF. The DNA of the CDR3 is TGTGCCAGCTCACCGGACAACATAGGCACTGAAGCTTTCTTT.

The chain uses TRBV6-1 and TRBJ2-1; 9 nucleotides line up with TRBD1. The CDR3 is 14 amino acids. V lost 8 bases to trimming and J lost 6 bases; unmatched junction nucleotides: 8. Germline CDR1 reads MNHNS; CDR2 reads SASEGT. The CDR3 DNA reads TGTGCCAGCTTTCCGGGACAGGGAGCCAATGAGCAGTTCTTC. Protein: CASFPGQGANEQFF.

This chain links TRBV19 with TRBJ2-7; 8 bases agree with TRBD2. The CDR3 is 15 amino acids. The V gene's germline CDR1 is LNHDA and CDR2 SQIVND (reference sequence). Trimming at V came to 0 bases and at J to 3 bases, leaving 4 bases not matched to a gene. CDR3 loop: CASSIELAAFYEQYF. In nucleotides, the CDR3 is TGTGCCAGTAGTATAGAACTAGCGGCCTTCTACGAGCAGTACTTC. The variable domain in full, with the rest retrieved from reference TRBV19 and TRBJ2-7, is DGGITQSPKYLFRKEGQNVTLSCEQNLNHDAMYWYRQDPGQGLRLIYYSQIVNDFQKGDIAEGYSVSREKKESFPLTVTSAQKNPTAFYLCASSIELAAFYEQYFGPGTRLTVT.

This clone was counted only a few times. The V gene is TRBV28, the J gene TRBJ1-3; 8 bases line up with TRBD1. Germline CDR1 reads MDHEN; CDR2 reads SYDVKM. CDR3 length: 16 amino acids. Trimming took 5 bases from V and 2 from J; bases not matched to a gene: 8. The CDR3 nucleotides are TGTGCCAGCAGTATACAACTCAGGGGGCCTGGAAACACCATATATTTT. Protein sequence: CASSIQLRGPGNTIYF.

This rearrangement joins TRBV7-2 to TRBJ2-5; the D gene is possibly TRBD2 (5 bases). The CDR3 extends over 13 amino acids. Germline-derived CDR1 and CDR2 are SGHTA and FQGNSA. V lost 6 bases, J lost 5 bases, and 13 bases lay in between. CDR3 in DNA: TGTGCCAGCAGATTTTCGAGGGTGGAGACCCAGTACTTC. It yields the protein CASRFSRVETQYF.